This is a list of T cell receptor beta chains from one sample in a study of PD-L1 blockade in urothelial cancer. Data came from immunoSEQ multiplex PCR; TCRdb stores just in-frame clones and leaves some out. The table includes 56,000 or so clones, 65% to 90% detected once. The source material was PBMCs, sampled around atezolizumab (anti-PD-L1) treatment. These receptors came from a man aged 70 or older with urothelial cancer. CDR3s include the opening cysteine and the closing phenylalanine or tryptophan. Fields, in order: CDR3 protein, V gene, J gene.

CASSLYAGGPREQYF	TRBV28	TRBJ2-7
CASSAWTALGEKLFF	TRBV5-1	TRBJ1-4
CASSLGTSGQETQYF	TRBV7-7	TRBJ2-5
CASSLVGQDTDTQYF	TRBV7-9	TRBJ2-3
CASSLTGQGTDEQYF	TRBV4-1	TRBJ2-7
CASSDSGTSGNTDTQYF	TRBV2	TRBJ2-3
CASSPSGSGVGELFF	TRBV11-3	TRBJ2-2
CASSPLARERFNEQFF	TRBV19	TRBJ2-1
CASSLTSGSYEQYF	TRBV5-4	TRBJ2-7
CASSDRVRQSSYEQYF	TRBV10-2	TRBJ2-7
CASGTGGRGEQYF	TRBV27	TRBJ2-7
CASSLRQDNEQFF	TRBV13	TRBJ2-1
CASSSSGAGEYNEQFF	TRBV5-4	TRBJ2-1
CASSYSTGEEGNEQFF	TRBV6-5	TRBJ2-1
CASSPLHAGSYEQYF	TRBV4-1	TRBJ2-7
CASGFRGQALFF	TRBV12-5	TRBJ1-4
CASRRPAGGNEQFF	TRBV2	TRBJ2-1
CASGPQGRRAYEQYF	TRBV12-5	TRBJ2-7
CASSSFGRGISGGNEQFF	TRBV27	TRBJ2-1
CAWSVQGGRSSSYEQYF	TRBV30	TRBJ2-7
CASSTALGQPNTEAFF	TRBV21-1	TRBJ1-1
CASSTQGSPGETQYF	TRBV7-6	TRBJ2-5
CASSLGWEGQGEQYF	TRBV7-8	TRBJ2-7
CASSLGPGGEYEQYF	TRBV7-2	TRBJ2-7
CASSEDRGSSGSYEQYF	TRBV9	TRBJ2-7
CASHRTPSTGELFF	TRBV2	TRBJ2-2
CASSAGTGGAYEQYF	TRBV19	TRBJ2-7
CASILDGASSVYAYF	TRBV2	TRBJ2-3
CASSHTSGSVYEQYF	TRBV5-1	TRBJ2-7
CASSARQGGIYGYTF	TRBV19	TRBJ1-2
CASSPVGQSGNQPQHF	TRBV2	TRBJ1-5
CASSGITSYEQYF	TRBV28	TRBJ2-7
CASSRTGTGGYEQYF	TRBV5-1	TRBJ2-7
CASSQDLETQYF	TRBV4-1	TRBJ2-5
CASSIFPSGIGDEQFF	TRBV19	TRBJ2-1
CASSLSGVPAYEQYF	TRBV27	TRBJ2-7
CASSVGGSGRADIQYF	TRBV9	TRBJ2-4
CASSPVNTEAFF	TRBV5-4	TRBJ1-1